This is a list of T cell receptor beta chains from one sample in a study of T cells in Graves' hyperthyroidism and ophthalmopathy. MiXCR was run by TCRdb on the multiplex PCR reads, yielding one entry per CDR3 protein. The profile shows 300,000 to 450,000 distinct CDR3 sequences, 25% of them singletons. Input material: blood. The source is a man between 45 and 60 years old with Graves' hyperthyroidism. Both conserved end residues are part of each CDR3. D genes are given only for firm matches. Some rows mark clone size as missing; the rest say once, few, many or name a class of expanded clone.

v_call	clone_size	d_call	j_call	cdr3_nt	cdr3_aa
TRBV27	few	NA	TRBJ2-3	TGTGCCAGCATAGGGAAGGCAGATACGCAGTATTTT	CASIGKADTQYF
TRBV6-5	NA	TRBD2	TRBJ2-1	TGTGCCAGCAGTTCGCTAGCGGGAGATACCAATGAGCAGTTCTTC	CASSSLAGDTNEQFF
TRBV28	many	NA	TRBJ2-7	TGTGCCAGCAGTAATTTCTACGAGCAGTACTTC	CASSNFYEQYF
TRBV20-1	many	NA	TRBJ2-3	TGCAGTGCCCCCTCTGTTGGGACAGATACGCAGTATTTT	CSAPSVGTDTQYF
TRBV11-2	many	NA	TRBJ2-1	TGTGCCAGCAGCTTCCGCCGTCAGGGCTCCTACAATGAGCAGTTCTTC	CASSFRRQGSYNEQFF
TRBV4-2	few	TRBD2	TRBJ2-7	TGTGCCAGCAGCCAGGAACTAGCGAGCCGGGACGAGCAGTACTTC	CASSQELASRDEQYF
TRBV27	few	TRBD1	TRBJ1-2	TGTGCCAGCAGTTTAATGACAGGGGGCGCAGTTAATGGCTACACCTTC	CASSLMTGGAVNGYTF
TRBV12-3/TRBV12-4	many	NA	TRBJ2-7	TGTGCCAGCAGTTCCATACAGGGATCCTACGAGCAGTACTTC	CASSSIQGSYEQYF
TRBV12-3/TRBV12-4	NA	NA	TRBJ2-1	TGTGCCAGCAGTTTTACTAGTATAAATGAGCAGTTCTTC	CASSFTSINEQFF
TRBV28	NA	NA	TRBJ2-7	TGTGCCAGCAGTTATTACCCCGGGCAGTACTTC	CASSYYPGQYF
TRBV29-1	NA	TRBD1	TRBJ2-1	TGCAGCGTTAATCCGGGACAGGCTATGAATGAGCAGTTCTTC	CSVNPGQAMNEQFF
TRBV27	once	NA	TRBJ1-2	TGTGCCAGCAGACTCTCCGGGGGGGGAAGCTATGGCTACACCTTC	CASRLSGGGSYGYTF
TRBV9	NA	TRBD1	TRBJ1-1	TGTGCCAGCAGCGTAGAGGGACAGTCGGCTGAAGCTTTCTTT	CASSVEGQSAEAFF
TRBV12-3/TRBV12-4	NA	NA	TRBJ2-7	TGTGCCAGCAGTCCCTCCTACCAGAGGGCGTACGAGCAGTACTTC	CASSPSYQRAYEQYF
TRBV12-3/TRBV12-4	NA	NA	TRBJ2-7	TGTGCCAGCACCTCGGACTCCCGCTCCTACGAGCAGTACTTC	CASTSDSRSYEQYF
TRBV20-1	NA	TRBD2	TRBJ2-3	TGCAGTGCTTACTTTGTGACGAGCGGGGTTGGCACAGATACGCAGTATTTT	CSAYFVTSGVGTDTQYF
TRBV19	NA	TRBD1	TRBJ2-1	TGTGCCAGTAACCGGGACAGGTCTTCCTACAATGAGCAGTTCTTC	CASNRDRSSYNEQFF
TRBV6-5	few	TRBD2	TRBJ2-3	TGTGCCAGCAGTTCCTCTGCGGGGGGCACAGATACGCAGTATTTT	CASSSSAGGTDTQYF
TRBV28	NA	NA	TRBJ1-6	TGTGCCAGCAGTTTATTCAGAGGAGATTCACCCCTCCACTTT	CASSLFRGDSPLHF
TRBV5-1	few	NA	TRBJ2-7	TGCGCCAGCAGCTTGGACCCAGGGGTGAGCTCCTACGAGCAGTACTTC	CASSLDPGVSSYEQYF
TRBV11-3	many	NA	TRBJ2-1	TGTGCCAGCGGTTTAGGAACTTCAGATGGGGAGTTCTTC	CASGLGTSDGEFF
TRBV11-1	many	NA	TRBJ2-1	TGTGCCAGCAGGATCAGGGGGGGCCCAAACAATGAGCAGTTCTTC	CASRIRGGPNNEQFF
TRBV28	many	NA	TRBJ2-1	TGTGCCAGCAGTTTATTGGAGAGCTCCTACAATGAGCAGTTCTTC	CASSLLESSYNEQFF
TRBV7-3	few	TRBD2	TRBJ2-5	TGTGCCAGCAGCTTAATTGGCGGGAGCCAAGAGACCCAGTACTTC	CASSLIGGSQETQYF
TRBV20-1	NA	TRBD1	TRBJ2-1	TGCAGTGTACAGGGGAGCCCCTACAATGAGCAGTTCTTC	CSVQGSPYNEQFF
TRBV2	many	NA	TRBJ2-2	TGTGCCAGCAGCCCCACCAGCGGCAGGCGCACCGGGGAGCTGTTTTTT	CASSPTSGRRTGELFF
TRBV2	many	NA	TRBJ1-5	TGTGCCAGCTTGGACAGCAATAGCAATCAGCCCCAGCATTTT	CASLDSNSNQPQHF
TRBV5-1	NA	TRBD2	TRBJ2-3	TGCGCCAGCAGCTTGGGGGGGACTAGCGGGGCCGAGACCCCCAGCACAGATACGCAGTATTTT	CASSLGGTSGAETPSTDTQYF
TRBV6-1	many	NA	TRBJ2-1	TGTGCCGGCCGGAGCGATGGATTTCACAATGAGCAGTTCTTC	CAGRSDGFHNEQFF
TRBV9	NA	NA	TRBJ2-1	TGTGCCAGCAGCGTAGACCCCCCCGGGGGAGTCTACAATGAGCAGTTCTTC	CASSVDPPGGVYNEQFF
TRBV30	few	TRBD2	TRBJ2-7	TGTGCCTGGAGTGTGGGCGGGAGGTACGAGCAGTACTTC	CAWSVGGRYEQYF
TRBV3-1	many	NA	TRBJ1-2	TGTGCCAGCAGCCGTGCGGGGTGGAACTATGGCTACACCTTC	CASSRAGWNYGYTF
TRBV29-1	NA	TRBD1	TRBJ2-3	TGCAGGGTTGACAGGGGGCTAGATACGCAGTATTTT	CRVDRGLDTQYF
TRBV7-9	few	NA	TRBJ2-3	TGTGCCAGCAGCTTAGTTAGCGTTACGCAGTATTTT	CASSLVSVTQYF
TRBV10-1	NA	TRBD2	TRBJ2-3	TGCGCCAGCAGTGATCTTAGACTAGCGGGGACAGATACGCAGTATTTT	CASSDLRLAGTDTQYF
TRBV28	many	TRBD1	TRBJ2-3	TGTGCCAGCAGTTCTACAGGGGGTGCAGATACGCAGTATTTT	CASSSTGGADTQYF
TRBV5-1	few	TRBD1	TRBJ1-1	TGCGCCAGCAGCTCAAACCCCCGGACAGGGGAGGCCACTGAAGCTTTCTTT	CASSSNPRTGEATEAFF
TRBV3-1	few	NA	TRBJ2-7	TGTGCCAGCAGCCCCCAGCCTACACGCTACTACGAGCAGTACTTC	CASSPQPTRYYEQYF
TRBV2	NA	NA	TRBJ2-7	TGTGCCAGCCTAAACAGGGCGTCCTACGAGCAGTACTTC	CASLNRASYEQYF
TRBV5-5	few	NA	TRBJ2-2	TGTGCCAGCACCAAAACCCAGTGGGATGCCGGGGAGCTGTTTTTT	CASTKTQWDAGELFF
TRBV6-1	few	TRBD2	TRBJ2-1	TGTGCCAGCCTTACCACTAGCGGGCCTGGAGGTGAGCAGTTCTTC	CASLTTSGPGGEQFF
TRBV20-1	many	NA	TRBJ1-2	TGCAGTGCTAGAGGGGGAACAGCGACTACTAACTATGGCTACACCTTC	CSARGGTATTNYGYTF
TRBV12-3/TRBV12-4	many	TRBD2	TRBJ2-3	TGTGCCAGCAGTTTGGGCGGGAGGCCCACAGATACGCAGTATTTT	CASSLGGRPTDTQYF
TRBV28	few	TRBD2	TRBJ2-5	TGTGCCAGCAGTATTGCTAGCGGGTTCCAAGAGACCCAGTACTTC	CASSIASGFQETQYF
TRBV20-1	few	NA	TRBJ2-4	TGCAGTGCTAGCGGTTCGGCACTAGCCAAAAACATTCAGTACTTC	CSASGSALAKNIQYF
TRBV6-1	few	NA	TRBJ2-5	TGTGCCAGCAGTACCACATACGGGGCCGGGGAGACCCAGTACTTC	CASSTTYGAGETQYF
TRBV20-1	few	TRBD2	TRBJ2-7	TGCAGTGCTAGAGATATAGCGGGGTCGGCCTACGAGCAGTACTTC	CSARDIAGSAYEQYF
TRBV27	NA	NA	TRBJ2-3	TGTGCCAGCACCGATTCACCCACAGATACGCAGTATTTT	CASTDSPTDTQYF
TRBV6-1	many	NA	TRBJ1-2	TGTGCCAGCAGTGAAGCGGGAGGATATGGCTACACCTTC	CASSEAGGYGYTF